This entry describes one T cell receptor (beta chain). As yet, its antigen is unknown. This record belongs to a study of CD8+CD57+ T cells in acquired aplastic anemia. Trimming shortened V by 10 bases and J by 3 bases, and 10 bases separated the two germline ends. CDR1 and CDR2 from the germline V gene are ENHRY and SYGVKD. The CDR3 runs 12 residues. CD8+CD57+ cell expansion had been shown by flow cytometry in patients chosen for sequencing. Patients had undergone no therapy by the time their blood was sampled. CDR3 and TCR beta VDJ profiling relied on a genomic DNA template. TCRdb used MiXCR to reprocess the reads, holding one entry per CDR3 protein. This table holds about 58,000 distinct CDR3 sequences, roughly three fifths found once. Points from the study as a whole: Researchers reported that CD8+ Simpson's diversity was not significantly different in patients versus controls.

The sequence derives from a human donor with aplastic anemia. The rearrangement uses TRBV10-3 and TRBJ1-3; perhaps TRBD1 as D (6 bases). The specimen sequenced was sorted CD4+, CD8+, or CD8+CD57+ T cells (not recorded which) from PBMCs. The CDR3 DNA reads TGTGCCAACTGGGACAATGGAAACACCATATATTTT. The encoded protein is CANWDNGNTIYF.